One sample yielded the 8 T cell receptor beta chains listed below, sequenced in a study of blood T cell repertoires in COVID-19. Sequencing was performed with immunoSEQ multiplex PCR; in TCRdb, only in-frame clones are kept and a portion is missing. The sample lists 200,000 to 300,000 clones, roughly nine tenths occurring once. Sequenced: peripheral blood. These receptors all stem from a man in his 60s with acute or convalescent COVID-19.

The chain recombines TRBV5-8 with TRBJ1-5, with D maybe TRBD1 (5 bases). The CDR3 consists of 13 residues. Germline CDR1 SGHTS, CDR2 YDEGEE. Trimming took 4 bases from V and 4 from J, leaving 9 bases between them. The CDR3 loop is CASSPRGNQPQHF. In DNA, the CDR3 is TGTGCCAGCAGCCCCCGGGGGAATCAGCCCCAGCATTTT.

The chain uses TRBV6-5 and TRBJ1-2; perhaps TRBD1 as D (6 bases). Trimming took off 0 bases at V and 4 bases at J, with 12 bases between the two ends. This CDR3 is built from 15 residues. Per the germline V gene, CDR1 is MNHEY and CDR2 is SVGAGI. The CDR3 is CASSYSGGRVYGYTF. The CDR3 coding sequence is TGTGCCAGCAGTTACTCGGGGGGGCGCGTCTATGGCTACACCTTC.

The genes are TRBV11-3 and TRBJ2-3; 15 bases fit TRBD2. CDR3 length equals 17 residues. Losses at the gene ends were 5 bases for V and 5 bases for J; bases not matched to a gene: 8. Germline V gene data show CDR1 as SGHNT and CDR2 as YENEEA. The chain's CDR3 is CASSIMGLAGGGDTQYF. The CDR3 DNA reads TGTGCCAGCAGCATTATGGGACTAGCGGGAGGTGGAGATACGCAGTATTTT. Full variable domain (missing parts from reference TRBV11-3 and TRBJ2-3): EAGVVQSPRYKIIEKKQPVAFWCNPISGHNTLYWYLQNLGQGPELLIRYENEEAVDDSQLPKDRFSAERLKGVDSTLKIQPAELGDSAVYLCASSIMGLAGGGDTQYFGPGTRLTVL.

Notes on this clone: The same CDR3 can be traced to other DNA sequences in this sample. The chain joins TRBV7-9 to TRBJ1-1, with D possibly matching TRBD1 (5 bases). Germline CDR1 and CDR2: SEHNR and FQNEAQ (reference sequence). This CDR3 contains 15 residues. Trimming left V 0 bases short and J 4 bases short, with 12 bases between. The CDR3 DNA sequence: TGTGCCAGCAGCTTAGCCCTAGGGGAAGGCACTGAAGCTTTCTTT. This sequence encodes CASSLALGEGTEAFF.

The table lists this clone with a few counts. V gene TRBV30 combines with J gene TRBJ2-5, with D hard to call. Germline assignment: CDR1 GTSNPN and CDR2 SVGIG (reference sequence). V lost 3 bases to trimming and J lost 1 base, with 3 bases between them. The CDR3 is 11 amino acids. DNA for the CDR3: TGTGCCTGGAGCCTCCAAGAGACCCAGTACTTC. The encoded protein is CAWSLQETQYF.

The rearrangement uses TRBV24-1 and TRBJ1-2, with D unclear. The CDR3 is made up of 16 amino acids. In germline, CDR1 is KGHDR, CDR2 SFDVKD. V shed 0 bases and J shed 3 bases, with 13 bases lying between them. Written as DNA, the CDR3 is TGTGCCACCAGTGATTTGGCCGCTAACGGTTACTATGGCTACACCTTC. This sequence encodes CATSDLAANGYYGYTF.

This rearrangement joins TRBV5-5 to TRBJ1-3; D unclear. Trimming shortened V by 3 bases and J by 2 bases, and 18 bases separated the two germline ends. The CDR3 loop spans 17 amino acids. CDR1 is SGHKS and CDR2 is YYEKEE in the germline V gene (reference sequence). This CDR3 reads CASSSPGGSLTGNTIYF. The CDR3 nucleotides read TGTGCCAGCAGCTCCCCGGGCGGGTCTTTAACTGGAAACACCATATATTTT. The full variable domain, in which reference TRBV5-5 and TRBJ1-3 provide the parts outside the CDR3, is DAGVTQSPTHLIKTRGQQVTLRCSPISGHKSVSWYQQVLGQGPQFIFQYYEKEERGRGNFPDRFSARQFPNYSSELNVNALLLGDSALYLCASSSPGGSLTGNTIYFGEGSWLTVV.

A few counts support this clone. The chain joins TRBV12-2 to TRBJ1-5; whether TRBD1, the table's D call, matches the DNA was not checked. TRBV12-2 is an annotated pseudogene. The CDR3 length is 16 residues. The CDR3, as DNA: TGTGCAAGTCGCACCCGGGACAGGGGAAAGGGGCAGCCCCAGCATTTT. Its protein is CASRTRDRGKGQPQHF.